A single sample gave rise to the 6 T cell receptor beta chains below, sequenced in a study of cytomegalovirus exposure and HLA in healthy donors (dated by TCRdb to 2015 to 2018). The library relied on the immunoSEQ multiplex PCR assay. The multiplex PCR relied on a mix of 60 forward primers for TCR Vbeta segments and 13 reverse primers for TCR Jbeta segments. TCRdb carries this immuneACCESS record with in-frame sequences only. Its versions omit some clonotypes, under half of them owing to an unresolved V gene in the studies checked, with the rest unexplained. Here the sample has fewer than 200,000 clones; more than 80% occur a single time. About 1.9% of the sample is taken by the ten largest. What was sequenced was PBMCs. These receptor sequences come from a woman in her late teens or twenties in good health and CMV-seronegative.

The chain has TRBV28 and TRBJ1-2; 7 nucleotides agree with TRBD1. Germline assignment: CDR1 MDHEN and CDR2 SYDVKM. The CDR3 has 11 amino acids. The V segment lost 10 bases and the J segment 2 bases; nucleotides outside the gene matches: 1. The CDR3 loop is CATQGNYGYTF. In nucleotides, the CDR3 is TGTGCCACACAGGGGAACTATGGCTACACCTTC.

This clone was observed a single time. The chain combines TRBV27 with TRBJ2-7; TRBD2 matches at 10 bases. The junction had 19 bases not matched to a gene; V was cut back by 4 bases and J by 7 bases. CDR3 length equals 18 residues. Germline assignment: CDR1 MNHEY and CDR2 SMNVEV (reference sequence). The CDR3, as DNA: TGTGCCAGCAGTTCGAGGACTAGCGGACGACCGCCACCCTTGGAGCAGTACTTC. Its protein product is CASSSRTSGRPPPLEQYF.

The rearrangement uses TRBV6-1 and TRBJ1-1; TRBD1 might be the D (5 bases). The V end was cut by 10 bases, the J end by 2 bases, with 17 bases between. Germline CDR1 MNHNS, CDR2 SASEGT. The CDR3 extends over 14 amino acids. Written as DNA, the CDR3 is TGTGCCATGTCGAGGGAGGGGTTTAACACTGAAGCTTTCTTT. Its translation: CAMSREGFNTEAFF.

This clone was seen more than once but under ten times. The J gene is TRBJ1-1, the V gene TRBV12-5, with TRBD1 as a possible D gene (6 bases). CDR3 length: 14 residues. V shed 9 bases and J shed 5 bases, with 19 bases lying between them. Germline V gene lookup returns CDR1 LGHNT and CDR2 FRNRAP. The CDR3, as DNA: TGTGCTAGCCAGAGACCAGGGGCATGGACTGAAGCTTTCTTT. Translating it yields CASQRPGAWTEAFF.

This rearrangement joins TRBV25-1 to TRBJ2-5, with TRBD1 matching over 8 bases. V was pared by 3 bases and J by 5 bases, with 2 bases of the junction left unmatched. Germline CDR1 MGHDK, CDR2 SYGVNS. This CDR3 has 13 amino acids. This CDR3 reads CASSDRGPETQYF. CDR3 bases: TGTGCCAGCAGTGACAGGGGGCCGGAGACCCAGTACTTC.

The V gene is TRBV7-9, the J gene TRBJ2-7; D is undetermined. V was cut by 1 base and J by 3 bases, with 10 bases left in between. The germline gives CDR1 SEHNR, CDR2 FQNEAQ (reference sequence). The CDR3 runs to 14 residues. CDR3 protein: CASSLVRSGYEQYF. DNA of the CDR3: TGTGCCAGCAGCTTAGTTCGCTCGGGCTACGAGCAGTACTTC.